What follows describes a single T cell receptor beta chain. Antigen unknown. This sample is drawn from a study of graft-versus-host responses after intestinal transplantation. Study at large: Recipients received multivisceral, liver-intestinal, or isolated intestinal transplants. Every recipient had anti-thymocyte globulin induction and 2 to 4 years of tacrolimus plus steroids. Whole-study findings and limits: Graft-donor T cell macrochimerism in patients accompanied high graft-versus-host to host-versus-graft clonal ratios in allografts. GvH clonotypes were identified within recipient marrow, with a subset emerging first in ileum or blood.

Sequencing was performed with immunoSEQ multiplex PCR; in TCRdb, only in-frame clones are kept and a portion is missing. The sample carries more than 75,000 clones, around 93% recorded once. This CDR3 is 17 amino acids long. Germline loops: CDR1 SGHRS, CDR2 YFSETQ. The ends were cut back, 3 bases at V and 2 bases at J, with 19 bases in the middle. The chain is built from TRBV5-1 and TRBJ2-3, with a possible D match to TRBD1 (6 bases). This sample comprised unstimulated CD4+ T cells sorted from spleen or lymph node cells, obtained before transplant. The clonotype originates from a human donor who was the organ donor for an intestinal transplant. The CDR3 coding sequence is TGCGCCAGCAGCTCCACCCCGGGACACCTTAACACAGATACGCAGTATTTT. Translated: CASSSTPGHLNTDTQYF.